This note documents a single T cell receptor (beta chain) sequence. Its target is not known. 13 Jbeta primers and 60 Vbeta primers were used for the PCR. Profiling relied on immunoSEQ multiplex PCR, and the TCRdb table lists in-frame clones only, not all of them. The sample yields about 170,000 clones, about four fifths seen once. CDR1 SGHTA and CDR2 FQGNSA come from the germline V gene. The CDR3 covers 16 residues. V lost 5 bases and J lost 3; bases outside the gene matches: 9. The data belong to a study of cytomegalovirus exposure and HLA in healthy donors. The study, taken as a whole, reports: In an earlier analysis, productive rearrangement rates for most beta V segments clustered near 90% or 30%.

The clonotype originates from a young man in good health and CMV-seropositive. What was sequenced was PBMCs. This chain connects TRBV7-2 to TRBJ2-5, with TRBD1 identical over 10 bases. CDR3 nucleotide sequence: TGTGCCAGCAGCCCTGGGACAGGGGAACCAGAAGAGACCCAGTACTTC. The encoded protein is CASSPGTGEPEETQYF. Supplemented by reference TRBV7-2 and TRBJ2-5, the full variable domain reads GAGVSQSPSNKVTEKGKDVELRCDPISGHTALYWYRQSLGQGLEFLIYFQGNSAPDKSGLPSDRFSAERTGGSVSTLTIQRTQQEDSAVYLCASSPGTGEPEETQYFGPGTRLLVL.